The 26 T cell receptor beta chains presented below share a single source sample, sequenced in a study of blood T cell repertoires in COVID-19 (TCRdb year 2020). The library was built by means of the immunoSEQ multiplex PCR assay. In its TCRdb copy, this immuneACCESS table keeps in-frame sequences only and misses some clones. Where compared with another copy, unresolved V genes explain less than half of these, and the others have no known cause. Counted in this sample were fewer than 200,000 clones; 87% of them appeared once. Of the sample, 3% to 4% falls within the top ten clones. The sample comprised peripheral blood. These receptor sequences come from an older woman who had recovered from COVID-19.

This sequence joins TRBV28 and TRBJ1-5; 9 positions match TRBD1. This CDR3 contains 16 residues. Losses at the gene ends were 6 bases for V and 5 bases for J; bases not matched to a gene: 11. The germline gives CDR1 MDHEN, CDR2 SYDVKM. The chain's CDR3 is CASRSPAGTGHQPQHF. The DNA for the CDR3 is TGTGCCAGCAGAAGTCCAGCCGGGACAGGGCATCAGCCCCAGCATTTT. Combining the CDR3 with reference TRBV28 and TRBJ1-5 gives the whole variable domain DVKVTQSSRYLVKRTGEKVFLECVQDMDHENMFWYRQDPGLGLRLIYFSYDVKMKEKGDIPEGYSVSREKKERFSLILESASTNQTSMYLCASRSPAGTGHQPQHFGDGTRLSIL.

This chain uses TRBV9 with TRBJ1-1; D might be TRBD1 (5 bases). Trimming removed 0 bases from V and 0 bases from J, with 9 bases in between. From germline, CDR1 is SGDLS and CDR2 YYNGEE. CDR3 length: 15 amino acids. The CDR3 loop reads CASSVATVLNTEAFF. CDR3 nucleotide sequence: TGTGCCAGCAGCGTAGCGACAGTACTGAACACTGAAGCTTTCTTT.

The genes are TRBV5-1 and TRBJ1-2; 8 nucleotides match TRBD1. V gave up 6 bases and J gave up 2 bases; unmatched junction bases: 9. Per germline, CDR1 SGHRS and CDR2 YFSETQ. The length of the CDR3 is 15 residues. CDR3 nucleotides: TGCGCCAGCACCATAACAGGGGGTTGGAACTATGGCTACACCTTC. Translated, it gives CASTITGGWNYGYTF.

The genes are TRBV19 and TRBJ1-6; 7 bases match TRBD1. Germline trimming cut 4 bases from V and 9 bases from J; bases unmatched to any gene: 6. CDR3 length: 14 residues. The V gene's germline CDR1 is LNHDA and CDR2 SQIVND (reference sequence). The CDR3 DNA follows: TGTGCCAGTAGTAATAGGGGGCGAGGTTCACCCCTCCACTTT. This codes for CASSNRGRGSPLHF.

The chain has TRBV3-1 (or the pseudogene TRBV3-2) and TRBJ2-2; 11 bases are a match to TRBD1. CDR1 and CDR2 from the germline V gene are LGHDT and YNNKEL (reference sequence). The CDR3 runs to 15 residues. With V trimmed by 4 bases and J by 7 bases, 5 bases remained unmatched. CDR3 in DNA: TGTGCCAGCAGCCTCGGACAGGGGGCGGGCGGGGAGCTGTTTTTT. Amino acid sequence: CASSLGQGAGGELFF.

The rearrangement uses TRBV5-1 and TRBJ1-1; 7 positions agree with TRBD1. Germline V gene lookup returns CDR1 SGHRS and CDR2 YFSETQ. The J segment lost 1 base and the V segment lost 3 bases, leaving 6 bases of the junction unmatched. The CDR3 extends over 15 amino acids. CDR3 DNA sequence: TGCGCCAGCAGCTGGGGCGGACAGGAGAACACTGAAGCTTTCTTT. It encodes CASSWGGQENTEAFF.

J is TRBJ1-6 and V is TRBV11-2; 8 bases line up with TRBD1. Germline lookup yields CDR1 SGHAT and CDR2 FQNNGV. The CDR3 sequence is 14 residues long. V lost 4 bases to trimming and J lost 6 bases; unmatched junction nucleotides: 2. CDR3 protein: CASSSQGANSPLHF. The CDR3, as DNA: TGTGCCAGCAGCTCGCAGGGGGCTAATTCACCCCTCCACTTT.

V gene TRBV28 combines with J gene TRBJ1-5; D not certain. Germline V CDR1 and CDR2: MDHEN, SYDVKM. V lost 3 bases and J lost 0, with 9 bases in between. This CDR3 spans 15 amino acids. DNA for the CDR3: TGTGCCAGCAGTTTTCCAGGCTATAGCAATCAGCCCCAGCATTTT. Translated: CASSFPGYSNQPQHF.

As to this clone: Mismatch with germline at one junction end may stem from a read error. The chain joins TRBV5-1 to TRBJ2-5, with D possibly being TRBD2 (5 bases). Germline V CDR1 and CDR2: SGHRS, YFSETQ. The CDR3 has 14 residues. The chain's CDR3 is CASSLAGVQETQYF. Written as DNA, the CDR3 is TGTGCCAGCAGCTTGGCCGGGGTTCAAGAGACCCAGTACTTC. The full variable domain, rest sourced from reference TRBV5-1 and TRBJ2-5, is KAGVTQTPRYLIKTRGQQVTLSCSPISGHRSVSWYQQTPGQGLQFLFEYFSETQRNKGNFPGRFSGRQFSNSRSEMNVSTLELGDSALYLCASSLAGVQETQYFGPGTRLLVL.

This sequence joins TRBV7-9 and TRBJ1-2, with 7 bases lining up with TRBD1. Trimming at V came to 5 bases and at J to 1 base, leaving 1 base not matched to a gene. Germline V gene sequence: CDR1 SEHNR, CDR2 FQNEAQ (reference sequence). The CDR3 loop spans 13 amino acids. CDR3 in DNA: TGTGCCAGCAGCGACAGGGATAACTATGGCTACACCTTC. Its translation is CASSDRDNYGYTF.

The CDR3, as DNA: TGCGCCAGCAGCTTGGCACAGGATAATGGCTACACCTTC. This gives the protein CASSLAQDNGYTF. The gene calls are TRBV5-1 and TRBJ1-2; perhaps TRBD1 as D (5 bases). The CDR3 spans 13 residues. Germline CDR1 and CDR2: SGHRS and YFSETQ. V shed 0 bases and J shed 6 bases, with 9 bases lying between them.

This chain connects TRBV2 to TRBJ1-6, with D unresolved. The germline CDR1 and CDR2 sequences are SNHLY and FYNNEI. This CDR3 is 15 amino acids long. V shed 3 bases and J shed 0 bases, with 6 bases lying between them. The CDR3 nucleotides read TGTGCCAGCAGTGAGCTGAGCTCCTATAATTCACCCCTCCACTTT. This encodes CASSELSSYNSPLHF.

V gene TRBV6-5 combines with J gene TRBJ1-4; tentative D call: TRBD1 (5 bases). The CDR3 has 15 residues. Germline loops: CDR1 MNHEY, CDR2 SVGAGI. Trimming took off 5 bases at V and 5 bases at J, with 15 bases between the two ends. The DNA of the CDR3 is TGTGCCAGCAGTAACCGACAGACCTTAAATGAAAAACTGTTTTTT. This translates into CASSNRQTLNEKLFF.

The chain uses TRBV7-8 and TRBJ1-6, with a weak D call TRBD1 (6 bases). V was cut by 6 bases and J by 6 bases, with 12 bases left in between. This CDR3 has 14 residues. Germline lookup yields CDR1 SGHVS and CDR2 FQNEAQ. The CDR3 nucleotides read TGTGCCAGCAGGTTCGGACAGACTAATTCACCCCTCCACTTT. It is translated as CASRFGQTNSPLHF.

J is TRBJ1-1 and V is TRBV11-2; perhaps TRBD1 as D (5 bases). Trimming left V 4 bases short and J 11 bases short, with 32 bases between. Germline V gene sequence: CDR1 SGHAT, CDR2 FQNNGV. There are 18 residues in the CDR3. This CDR3 is CASSSILSGLLARRDAFF. CDR3 nucleotides: TGTGCCAGCAGCTCGATACTTTCAGGGTTGCTCGCCCGTCGTGACGCTTTCTTT.

V and J are TRBV27 and TRBJ2-2, with TRBD2 matching over 9 bases. Germline-derived CDR1 and CDR2 are MNHEY and SMNVEV (reference sequence). The CDR3 covers 14 residues. V dropped 8 bases and J dropped 2; count of bases not matched to a gene: 3. CDR3 coding DNA: TGTGCCAGCCCGGGACTAGCCAACACCGGGGAGCTGTTTTTT. Its protein is CASPGLANTGELFF.

The CDR3 spells CASSHRTESYEQYF. CDR3 DNA: TGTGCCAGCAGCCACCGGACAGAATCCTACGAGCAGTACTTC. The rearrangement joins TRBV3-1 (or the pseudogene TRBV3-2) to TRBJ2-7; the D gene is possibly TRBD1 (6 bases). The CDR3 sequence is 14 residues long. CDR1 and CDR2 from the germline V gene are LGHDT and YNNKEL (reference sequence). V gave up 3 bases and J gave up 1 base, with 10 bases separating them.

The chain is built from TRBV6-5 and TRBJ2-3; the D gene is possibly TRBD2 (6 bases). Germline V gives CDR1 MNHEY, CDR2 SVGAGI. With 6 bases removed from V and 2 bases from J, the gap between germline ends came to 12 bases. The CDR3 runs 14 residues. DNA of the CDR3: TGTGCCAGCAGACCGGGACTTATCACAGATACGCAGTATTTT. Protein product: CASRPGLITDTQYF.

In its sample, this clone was seen many times. The chain employs TRBV7-9 and TRBJ2-3; 8 bases are a match to TRBD1. J lost 5 bases, V lost 5 bases, and 6 bases had no gene match. The germline gives CDR1 SEHNR, CDR2 FQNEAQ (reference sequence). This CDR3 is 14 amino acids long. The CDR3 spells CASSLQGVVDTQYF. CDR3 nucleotides: TGTGCCAGCAGCCTACAGGGGGTGGTAGATACGCAGTATTTT. Supplemented by reference TRBV7-9 and TRBJ2-3, the full variable domain reads DTGVSQNPRHKITKRGQNVTFRCDPISEHNRLYWYRQTLGQGPEFLTYFQNEAQLEKSRLLSDRFSAERPKGSFSTLEIQRTEQGDSAMYLCASSLQGVVDTQYFGPGTRLTVL.

This chain links TRBV24-1 with TRBJ2-1; 10 nucleotides align to TRBD2. The germline V gene has CDR1 KGHDR and CDR2 SFDVKD. With 4 bases clipped from V and 2 bases from J, the junction kept 4 bases outside the gene matches. The CDR3 is 16 residues long. CDR3 residues: CATSELSGGAYNEQFF. Here the CDR3 DNA reads TGTGCCACCAGTGAGTTAAGCGGGGGGGCCTACAATGAGCAGTTCTTC.

In the case of this clone: This sample also contains other DNA sequences that code for the same CDR3. The chain is built from TRBV4-3 and TRBJ1-1; 8 positions match TRBD1. In germline, CDR1 is LGHNA, CDR2 YSLEER. This CDR3 comprises 14 residues. The V and J ends lost 2 bases and 5 bases, in that order; junction bases with no gene match: 4. The CDR3, as DNA: TGCGCCAGCAGCCAACAGACAGGGGATACTGAAGCTTTCTTT. This gives the protein CASSQQTGDTEAFF.

This chain joins TRBV3-1 (or the pseudogene TRBV3-2) and TRBJ2-7; weak D call: TRBD2 (5 bases). Germline V gene lookup returns CDR1 LGHDT and CDR2 YNNKEL (reference sequence). Trimming left V 1 base short and J 0 bases short, with 7 bases between. The CDR3 has 14 residues. Here the CDR3 reads CASSQGTSSYEQYF. For the CDR3, the DNA is TGTGCCAGCAGCCAAGGAACTAGCTCCTACGAGCAGTACTTC.

This clone was counted only a few times. This chain uses TRBV18 with TRBJ1-6; D call uncertain. Trimming took 3 bases from V and 7 from J, leaving 16 bases between them. The CDR3 totals 16 residues. Germline V CDR1 and CDR2: KGHSH, LQKENI. The CDR3 sequence: CASSPSLPGWNSPLHF. In DNA form, the CDR3 reads TGTGCCAGCTCACCCAGTCTCCCGGGGTGGAATTCACCCCTCCACTTT. Combining the CDR3 with reference TRBV18 and TRBJ1-6 gives the whole variable domain NAGVMQNPRHLVRRRGQEARLRCSPMKGHSHVYWYRQLPEEGLKFMVYLQKENIIDESGMPKERFSAEFPKEGPSILRIQQVVRGDSAAYFCASSPSLPGWNSPLHFGNGTRLTVT.

CDR3 DNA sequence: TGTGCCAGCAGCCCCCTGGGGCAAGGGGTCCTTTCACCCCTCCACTTT. This sequence encodes CASSPLGQGVLSPLHF. This chain links TRBV5-8 with TRBJ1-6, with a possible D match to TRBD1 (5 bases). Per the germline V gene, CDR1 is SGHTS and CDR2 is YDEGEE. The CDR3 is 16 residues long. V lost 4 bases and J lost 9, with 20 bases in between.

As regards this clone: This sample also contains other DNA sequences that code for the same CDR3. The genes are TRBV19 and TRBJ2-5; tentative D call: TRBD1 (5 bases). Germline-derived CDR1 and CDR2 are LNHDA and SQIVND (reference sequence). Trimming stripped 2 bases from V and 2 bases from J, with 6 bases between. The length of the CDR3 is 13 residues. The chain's CDR3 is CASSITGQETQYF. DNA of the CDR3: TGTGCCAGTAGTATAACAGGTCAAGAGACCCAGTACTTC. The full variable domain, in which reference TRBV19 and TRBJ2-5 provide the parts outside the CDR3, is DGGITQSPKYLFRKEGQNVTLSCEQNLNHDAMYWYRQDPGQGLRLIYYSQIVNDFQKGDIAEGYSVSREKKESFPLTVTSAQKNPTAFYLCASSITGQETQYFGPGTRLLVL.

The rearrangement joins TRBV19 to TRBJ1-1; D perhaps matches TRBD1 (6 bases). The germline CDR1 and CDR2 sequences are LNHDA and SQIVND (reference sequence). The V gene lost 7 bases and the J gene lost 1 base, with 19 bases spanning the gap. CDR3 length: 16 residues. The CDR3 here is CASTKLLGAANTEAFF. The CDR3 nucleotides read TGTGCCAGTACCAAACTCCTGGGGGCAGCGAACACTGAAGCTTTCTTT.